This TCR beta chain was retrieved from a study of blood T cell repertoires in COVID-19 (dated by TCRdb to the early 2020s). Context from the whole study: Collaborator samples came from the United States, Italy and Spain and covered acute and convalescent phases of COVID-19. Sample metadata almost always included a de-identified subject ID, COVID-19 status, age in years and sex. Samples came from the ongoing ImmuneRACE study (first 160 participants) plus 1,254 subjects from 6 global collaborators. The prospective study material was composed of cDNA or gDNA derived from T cells, B-cell-depleted T cells, or PBMCs. The repertoires were released in a freely available public database intended as a resource for research on the immune response to SARS-CoV-2. HLA class I and class II types, where available, came from metadata supplied by the sample provider rather than from assay-based typing. Subjects who had been exposed to COVID-19, were actively infected with it, or had recovered from it provided the deeply sampled blood TCRbeta repertoires that made up the dataset.

What the authors observed across the whole study: The quantity of clinical and demographic metadata differed by source and by participant and was supplied without curation.

The immunoSEQ Assay, a bias-controlled multiplex PCR, was used to amplify TCRbeta CDR3 regions from genomic DNA. Per the original workflow: The number of nucleated cells in each sample was estimated by amplification of reference gene primers within the assay. Sequence reads were collapsed and filtered to measure the absolute abundance of every unique TCRbeta CDR3 rearrangement. Productive Simpson clonality was computed per sample as the square root of Simpson's diversity index over productive rearrangements. TCRdb limited this immuneACCESS table to in-frame rearrangements with V and J called. A share of clones is missing; checked studies link under half to unresolved V genes, and the rest is unexplained. V, J and clone size reflect that table, while D and trimming were determined from the DNA. This sample is represented by under 150,000 clones; around 85% of them were singletons. The ten largest clones capture about 12% of the sample.

On this clone: Its antigen remains undetermined. Base qualities are not recorded, but no much larger clone differs from it by a single base.

Each collaborating institution followed its own protocols to collect whole blood in K2EDTA tubes. For TCRbeta analysis, collaborators shipped samples as frozen whole blood, isolated PBMCs, or DNA extracted from either of those sample types. The source is a human donor in a cohort sampled during active COVID-19. Sequencing was done on a sample of peripheral blood.

The CDR3 corresponds to CASSNTEDTEAFF. The sequenced DNA: TGTGCCAGTAGTAATACAGAAGACACTGAAGCTTTCTTT. The chain employs TRBV19 and TRBJ1-1, with no D gene named confidently. The junction shows trimming of 4 bases on V and 3 bases on J, plus 9 bases between the germline ends. The CDR3, cysteine through phenylalanine, is 13 amino acids long. The sequence is cut down to CDR3 DNA, 39 bases in frame from base 1. The germline V gene (reference sequence) sets CDR1 to LNHDA and CDR2 to SQIVND.